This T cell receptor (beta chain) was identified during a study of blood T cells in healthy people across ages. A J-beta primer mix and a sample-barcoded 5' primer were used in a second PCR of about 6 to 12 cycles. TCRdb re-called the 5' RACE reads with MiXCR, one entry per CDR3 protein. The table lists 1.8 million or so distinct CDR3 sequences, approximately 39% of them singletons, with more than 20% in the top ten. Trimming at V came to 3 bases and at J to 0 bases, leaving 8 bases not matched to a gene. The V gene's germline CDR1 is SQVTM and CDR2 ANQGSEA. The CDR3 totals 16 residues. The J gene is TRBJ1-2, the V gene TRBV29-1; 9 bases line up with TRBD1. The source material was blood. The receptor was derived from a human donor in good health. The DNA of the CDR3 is TGCAGCGTTGAGGATCCCGGGACAGGGACTAACTATGGCTACACCTTC. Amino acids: CSVEDPGTGTNYGYTF.